This note documents a single T cell receptor beta chain sequence. The time point denotes: baseline pretreatment blood. Treatment of the sample: 15 Gy SBRT to primary tumor, nephrectomy 4 weeks later. This entry belongs to a study of radiation and T cells in renal cell carcinoma. Study-level background: Nephrectomy followed 15 Gy stereotactic body radiation by 4 weeks.

TCRdb keeps only in-frame clones here, not all; method: immunoSEQ multiplex PCR. The sample lists roughly 150,000 clones, about nine tenths occurring once. In germline, CDR1 is LNHNV, CDR2 YYDKDF (reference sequence). Trimming left V 0 bases short and J 9 bases short, with 12 bases between. This CDR3 has 13 residues. This sequence joins TRBV15 and TRBJ2-7; D gene ambiguous. The clonotype comes from a woman in her 70s with renal cell carcinoma. Sequencing was performed on blood, taken from a patient whose treatment included radiotherapy and nephrectomy. The CDR3 region is CATSREMRTGQYF. Written as DNA, the CDR3 is TGTGCCACCAGCAGAGAAATGAGGACGGGGCAGTACTTC.